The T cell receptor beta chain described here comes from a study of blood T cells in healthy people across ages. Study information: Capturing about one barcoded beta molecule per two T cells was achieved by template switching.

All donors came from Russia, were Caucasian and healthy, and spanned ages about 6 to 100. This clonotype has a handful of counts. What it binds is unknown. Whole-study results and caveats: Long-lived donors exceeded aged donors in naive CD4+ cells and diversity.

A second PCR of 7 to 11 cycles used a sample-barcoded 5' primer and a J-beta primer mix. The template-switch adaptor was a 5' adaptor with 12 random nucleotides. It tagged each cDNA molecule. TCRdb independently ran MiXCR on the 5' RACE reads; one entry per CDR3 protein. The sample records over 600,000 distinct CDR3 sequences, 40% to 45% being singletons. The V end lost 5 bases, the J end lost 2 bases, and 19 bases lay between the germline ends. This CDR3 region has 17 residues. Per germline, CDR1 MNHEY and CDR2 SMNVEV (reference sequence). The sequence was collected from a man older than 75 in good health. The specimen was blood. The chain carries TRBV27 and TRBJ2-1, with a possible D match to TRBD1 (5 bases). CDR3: CASSPIDSSLAYNEQFF. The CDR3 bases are TGTGCCAGCAGTCCTATAGACAGCTCATTAGCCTACAATGAGCAGTTCTTC.